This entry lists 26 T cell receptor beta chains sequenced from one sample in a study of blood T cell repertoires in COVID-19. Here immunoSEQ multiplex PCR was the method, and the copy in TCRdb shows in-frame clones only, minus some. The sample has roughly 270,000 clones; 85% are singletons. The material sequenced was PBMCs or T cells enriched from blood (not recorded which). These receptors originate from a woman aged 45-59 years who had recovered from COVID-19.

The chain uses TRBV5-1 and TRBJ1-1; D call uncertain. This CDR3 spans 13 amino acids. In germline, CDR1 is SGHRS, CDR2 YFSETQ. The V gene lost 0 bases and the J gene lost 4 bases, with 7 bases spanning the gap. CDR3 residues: CASSLAPSTEAFF. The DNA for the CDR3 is TGCGCCAGCAGCTTGGCCCCATCCACTGAAGCTTTCTTT.

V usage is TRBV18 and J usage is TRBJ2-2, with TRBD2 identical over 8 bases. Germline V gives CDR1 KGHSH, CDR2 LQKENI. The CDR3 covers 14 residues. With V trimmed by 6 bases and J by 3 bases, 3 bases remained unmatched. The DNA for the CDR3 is TGTGCCAGCTCTACGCGGGAGGACACCGGGGAGCTGTTTTTT. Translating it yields CASSTREDTGELFF.

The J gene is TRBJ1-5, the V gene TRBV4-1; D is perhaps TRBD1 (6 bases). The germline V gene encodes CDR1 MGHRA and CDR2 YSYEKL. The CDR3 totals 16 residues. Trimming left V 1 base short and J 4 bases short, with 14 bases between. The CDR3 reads CASSQVAGAGNQPQHF. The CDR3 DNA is TGCGCCAGCAGCCAAGTAGCAGGGGCTGGGAATCAGCCCCAGCATTTT.

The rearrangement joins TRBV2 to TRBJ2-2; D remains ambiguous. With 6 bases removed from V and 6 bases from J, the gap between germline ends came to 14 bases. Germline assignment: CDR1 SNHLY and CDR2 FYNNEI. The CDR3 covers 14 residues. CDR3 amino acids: CASRITVVAGELFF. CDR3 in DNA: TGTGCCAGCAGAATAACAGTGGTGGCCGGGGAGCTGTTTTTT.

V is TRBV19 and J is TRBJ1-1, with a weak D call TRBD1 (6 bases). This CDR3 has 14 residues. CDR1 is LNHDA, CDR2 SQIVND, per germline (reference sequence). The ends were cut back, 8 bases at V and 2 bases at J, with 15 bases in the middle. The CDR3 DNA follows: TGTGCCAGTCGTTCGACAGGAGCCAACACTGAAGCTTTCTTT. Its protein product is CASRSTGANTEAFF.

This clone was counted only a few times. The chain's CDR3 is CASSLGLGGTNYGYTF. For the CDR3, the DNA is TGTGCCAGCAGCTTAGGGTTGGGGGGTACGAACTATGGCTACACCTTC. This sequence joins TRBV7-2 and TRBJ1-2, with a tentative D call TRBD1 (5 bases). CDR1 SGHTA and CDR2 FQGNSA come from the germline V gene. The CDR3 loop spans 16 amino acids. Trimming took off 1 base at V and 2 bases at J, with 14 bases between the two ends.

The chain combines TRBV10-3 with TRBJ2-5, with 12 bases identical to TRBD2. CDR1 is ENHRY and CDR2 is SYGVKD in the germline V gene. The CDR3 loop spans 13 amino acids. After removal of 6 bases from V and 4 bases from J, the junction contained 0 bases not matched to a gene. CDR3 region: CAIRGLAGETQYF. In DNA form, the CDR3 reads TGTGCCATCAGGGGACTAGCGGGAGAGACCCAGTACTTC.

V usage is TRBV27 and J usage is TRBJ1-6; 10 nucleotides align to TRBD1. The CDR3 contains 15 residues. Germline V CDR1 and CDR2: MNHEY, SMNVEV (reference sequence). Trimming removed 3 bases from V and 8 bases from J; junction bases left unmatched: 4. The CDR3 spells CASSFTGTGDSPLHF. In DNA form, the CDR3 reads TGTGCCAGCAGTTTCACCGGGACAGGGGATTCACCCCTCCACTTT.

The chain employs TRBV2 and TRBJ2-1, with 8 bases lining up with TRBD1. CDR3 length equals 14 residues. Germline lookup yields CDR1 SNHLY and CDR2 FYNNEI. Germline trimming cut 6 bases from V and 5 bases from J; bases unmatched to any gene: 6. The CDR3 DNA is TGTGCCAGCAGGACAGGGGACGGGGACAATGAGCAGTTCTTC. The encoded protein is CASRTGDGDNEQFF.

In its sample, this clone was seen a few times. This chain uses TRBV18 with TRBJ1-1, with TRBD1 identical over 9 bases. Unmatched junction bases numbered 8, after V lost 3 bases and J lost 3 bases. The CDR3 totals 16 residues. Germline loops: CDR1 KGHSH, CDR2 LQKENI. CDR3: CASSPRDRVEDTEAFF. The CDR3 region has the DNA TGTGCCAGCTCACCCCGGGACAGGGTTGAGGACACTGAAGCTTTCTTT.

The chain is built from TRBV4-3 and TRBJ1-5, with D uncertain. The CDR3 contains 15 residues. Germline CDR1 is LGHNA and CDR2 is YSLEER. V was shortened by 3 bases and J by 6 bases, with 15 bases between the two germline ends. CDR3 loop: CASSQTSAVGQPQHF. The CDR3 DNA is TGCGCCAGCAGCCAGACCTCCGCGGTTGGTCAGCCCCAGCATTTT.

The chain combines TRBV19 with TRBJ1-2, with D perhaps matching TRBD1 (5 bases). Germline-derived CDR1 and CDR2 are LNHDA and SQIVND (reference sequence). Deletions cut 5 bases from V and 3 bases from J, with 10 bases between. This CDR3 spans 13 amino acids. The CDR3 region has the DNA TGTGCCAGTAGTTGGGGGGGTGACTATGGCTACACCTTC. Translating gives CASSWGGDYGYTF.

The CDR3 is CASSYGTSGYEQFF. The CDR3 DNA follows: TGTGCCAGCAGTTACGGGACTAGCGGGTATGAGCAGTTCTTC. This sequence joins TRBV27 and TRBJ2-1; 12 bases are shared with TRBD2. Germline values: CDR1 MNHEY, CDR2 SMNVEV (reference sequence). The CDR3 is made up of 14 amino acids. The junction had 3 bases not matched to a gene; V was cut back by 4 bases and J by 8 bases.

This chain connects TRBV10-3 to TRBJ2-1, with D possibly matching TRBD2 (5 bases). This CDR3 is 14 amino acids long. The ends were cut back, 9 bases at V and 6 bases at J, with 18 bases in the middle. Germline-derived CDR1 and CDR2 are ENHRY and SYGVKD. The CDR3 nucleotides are TGTGCCATAACCAAATTAGGAGGTAGCAATGAGCAGTTCTTC. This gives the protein CAITKLGGSNEQFF.

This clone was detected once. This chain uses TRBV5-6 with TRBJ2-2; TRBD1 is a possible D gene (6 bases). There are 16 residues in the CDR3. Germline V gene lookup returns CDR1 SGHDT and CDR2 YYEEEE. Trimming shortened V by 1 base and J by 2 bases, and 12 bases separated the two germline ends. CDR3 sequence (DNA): TGTGCCAGCAGCTTGAATAGGGGGTACAACACCGGGGAGCTGTTTTTT. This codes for CASSLNRGYNTGELFF.

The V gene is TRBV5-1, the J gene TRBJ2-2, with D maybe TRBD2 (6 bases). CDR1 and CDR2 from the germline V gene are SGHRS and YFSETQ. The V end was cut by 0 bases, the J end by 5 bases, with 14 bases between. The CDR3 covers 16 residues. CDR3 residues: CASSLERGLRTGELFF. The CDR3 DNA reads TGCGCCAGCAGCTTGGAACGGGGGTTAAGGACCGGGGAGCTGTTTTTT.

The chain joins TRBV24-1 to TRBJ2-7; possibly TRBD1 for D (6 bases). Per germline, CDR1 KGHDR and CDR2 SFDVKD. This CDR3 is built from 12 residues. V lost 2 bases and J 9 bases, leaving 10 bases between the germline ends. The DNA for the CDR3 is TGTGCCACCAGTGATTCACAGGGACGGCAGTACTTC. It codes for CATSDSQGRQYF.

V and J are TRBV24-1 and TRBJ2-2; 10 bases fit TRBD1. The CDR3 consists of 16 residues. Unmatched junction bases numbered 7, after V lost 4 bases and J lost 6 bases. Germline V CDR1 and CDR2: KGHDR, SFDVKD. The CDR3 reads CATSETGTGESGELFF. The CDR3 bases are TGTGCCACCAGTGAAACCGGGACAGGGGAATCCGGGGAGCTGTTTTTT.

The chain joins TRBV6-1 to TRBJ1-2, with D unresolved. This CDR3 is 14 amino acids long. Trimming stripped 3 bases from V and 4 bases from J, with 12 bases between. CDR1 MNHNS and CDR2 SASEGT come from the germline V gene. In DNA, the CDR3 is TGTGCCAGCAGTGACCCCGGGTCCAGCTATGGCTACACCTTC. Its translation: CASSDPGSSYGYTF.

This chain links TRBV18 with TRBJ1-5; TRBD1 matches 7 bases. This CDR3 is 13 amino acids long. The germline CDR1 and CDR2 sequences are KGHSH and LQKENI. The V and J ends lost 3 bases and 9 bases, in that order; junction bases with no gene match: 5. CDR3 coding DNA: TGTGCCAGCTCACCGCCACAGGGGTGGCCCCAGCATTTT. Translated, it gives CASSPPQGWPQHF.

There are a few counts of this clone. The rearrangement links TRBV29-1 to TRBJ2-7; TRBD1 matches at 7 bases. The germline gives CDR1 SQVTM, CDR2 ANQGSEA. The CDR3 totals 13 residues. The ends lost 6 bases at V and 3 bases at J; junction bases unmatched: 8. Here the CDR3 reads CSVKGQYNYEQYF. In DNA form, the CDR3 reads TGCAGCGTCAAGGGACAGTACAACTACGAGCAGTACTTC.

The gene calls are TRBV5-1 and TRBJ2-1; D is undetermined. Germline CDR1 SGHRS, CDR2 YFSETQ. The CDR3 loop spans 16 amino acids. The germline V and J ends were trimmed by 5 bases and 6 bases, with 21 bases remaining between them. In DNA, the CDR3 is TGCGCCAGCAGTTTTTCTAACTCTTACAGAGCCAATGAGCAGTTCTTC. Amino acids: CASSFSNSYRANEQFF.

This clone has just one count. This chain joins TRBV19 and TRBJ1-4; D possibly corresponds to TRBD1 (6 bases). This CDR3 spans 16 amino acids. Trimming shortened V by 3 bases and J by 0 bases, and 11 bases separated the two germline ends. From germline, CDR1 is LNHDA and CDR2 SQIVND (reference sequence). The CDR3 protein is CASSMAGDATNEKLFF. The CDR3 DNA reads TGTGCCAGTAGTATGGCAGGGGACGCAACTAATGAAAAACTGTTTTTT. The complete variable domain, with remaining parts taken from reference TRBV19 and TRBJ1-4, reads DGGITQSPKYLFRKEGQNVTLSCEQNLNHDAMYWYRQDPGQGLRLIYYSQIVNDFQKGDIAEGYSVSREKKESFPLTVTSAQKNPTAFYLCASSMAGDATNEKLFFGSGTQLSVL.

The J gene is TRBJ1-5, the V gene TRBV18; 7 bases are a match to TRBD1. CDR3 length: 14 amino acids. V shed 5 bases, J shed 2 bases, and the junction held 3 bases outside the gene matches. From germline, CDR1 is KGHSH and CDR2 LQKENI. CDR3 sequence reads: CASSYDRGNQPQHF. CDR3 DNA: TGTGCCAGCTCATATGACAGGGGCAATCAGCCCCAGCATTTT.

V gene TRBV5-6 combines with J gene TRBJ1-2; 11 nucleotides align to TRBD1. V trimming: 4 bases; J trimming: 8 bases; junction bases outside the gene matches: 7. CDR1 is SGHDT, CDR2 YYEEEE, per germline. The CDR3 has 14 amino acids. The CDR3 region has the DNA TGTGCCAGCAGCATACCGGGACAGGGGGACGGCTACACCTTC. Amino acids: CASSIPGQGDGYTF.

The CDR3 bases are TGTGCCAGCTCACAGCTACAGGGAGATAACTATGGCTACACCTTC. Protein product: CASSQLQGDNYGYTF. V gene TRBV18 combines with J gene TRBJ1-2; maybe TRBD1 (6 bases). Germline V gene data show CDR1 as KGHSH and CDR2 as LQKENI. V lost 4 bases and J 1 base, leaving 13 bases between the germline ends. The CDR3 length is 15 residues.